The clone carrying this T cell receptor (beta chain) appeared once. Its antigen is unknown. These data come from a study of cytomegalovirus exposure and HLA in healthy donors. Turning to the study itself: A prior analysis found about 120 million unique TCR beta sequences from 150 million to 200 million T cells.

Study observations and caveats: Researchers reported in a later analysis that common viral pathogens appeared linked to several top clusters.

The PCR contained 60 Vbeta and 13 Jbeta primers. This table comes from immunoSEQ multiplex PCR, and its TCRdb copy is limited to in-frame clones, with some not included. The repertoire holds about 190,000 clones, under 85% seen once, with 1.6% in the top ten. The TCR sequence derives from a young woman in good health and CMV-seronegative. The sequenced material came from PBMCs.

In DNA form, the CDR3 reads TGTGCCAGCAGCTTAGCTATCCAGGGTTTCTATGGCTACACCTTC. Translation: CASSLAIQGFYGYTF. The rearrangement links TRBV13 to TRBJ1-2; possibly TRBD1 for D (5 bases). The V gene lost 1 base and the J gene lost 4 bases, with 13 bases spanning the gap. The CDR3 sequence is 15 residues long. Germline V gene lookup returns CDR1 PRHDT and CDR2 FYEKMQ (reference sequence).